This T cell receptor beta chain is from a study of cytomegalovirus exposure and HLA in healthy donors. Points from the study as a whole: The study found most TCR sequences rare, yet found some public TCRs in many donors. In vitro confirmation showed a few CMV-associated chains to be CMV antigen specific.

Sequencing used immunoSEQ multiplex PCR; TCRdb keeps in-frame clones, though not all of them. This repertoire shows roughly 330,000 clones, approximately 86% found once; its top ten account for about 1%. Regarding this clone: Its antigen is as yet unknown.

Sample: PBMCs. The source of this sequence is a woman aged 30 to 39 in good health and CMV-seropositive.

CDR3 coding DNA: TGTGCCAGCAGCTTATCCTTCGGGACTAGCGGGGGCAGCACAGATACGCAGTATTTT. Translating gives CASSLSFGTSGGSTDTQYF. The chain couples TRBV11-2 to TRBJ2-3, with TRBD2 identical over 14 bases. V lost 2 bases, J lost 0 bases, and 7 bases stayed unmatched. The germline V gene encodes CDR1 SGHAT and CDR2 FQNNGV. The CDR3 runs 19 residues.